This T cell receptor beta chain was sequenced in a study of graft-versus-host responses after intestinal transplantation. Study background: Transplantation in recipients was multivisceral, liver-intestinal, or isolated intestinal. Recipients across the board were started on anti-thymocyte globulin induction, then kept on tacrolimus and steroids for about 3 years. Overall study results and limits: Within allografts, high graft-versus-host to host-versus-graft clonal ratios were seen among patients with graft-donor T cell macrochimerism. There were GvH clones found in recipient marrow, and some of them appeared first in ileum or blood.

This CDR3 contains 13 residues. Germline CDR1 SGDLS, CDR2 YYNGEE. V shed 0 bases and J shed 7 bases, with 8 bases lying between them. A remark on this clone: Its antigen is not identified.

Profiled with immunoSEQ multiplex PCR; TCRdb holds only in-frame clones, not every one. The sample contains around 120,000 clones, 95% of which appear only once. This chain links TRBV9 with TRBJ1-5; D is possibly TRBD1 (5 bases). Sequences were derived from unstimulated CD8+ T cells sorted from spleen or lymph node cells, sampled before intestinal transplant. This sequence was found in a human donor who received an intestinal transplant. In nucleotides, the CDR3 is TGTGCCAGCAGCGTAGAGGAGGGGCAGCCCCAGCATTTT. Its protein product is CASSVEEGQPQHF.